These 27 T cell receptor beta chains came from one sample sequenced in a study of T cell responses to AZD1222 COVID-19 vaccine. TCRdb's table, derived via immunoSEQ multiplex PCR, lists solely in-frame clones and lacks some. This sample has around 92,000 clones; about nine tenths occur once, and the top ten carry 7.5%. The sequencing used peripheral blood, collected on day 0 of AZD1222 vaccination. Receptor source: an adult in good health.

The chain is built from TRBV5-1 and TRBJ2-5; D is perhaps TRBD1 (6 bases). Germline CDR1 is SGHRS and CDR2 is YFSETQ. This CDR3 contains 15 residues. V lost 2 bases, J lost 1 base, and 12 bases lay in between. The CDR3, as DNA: TGCGCCAGCAGCTTTCAGGGGCGAAGCCAAGAGACCCAGTACTTC. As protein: CASSFQGRSQETQYF.

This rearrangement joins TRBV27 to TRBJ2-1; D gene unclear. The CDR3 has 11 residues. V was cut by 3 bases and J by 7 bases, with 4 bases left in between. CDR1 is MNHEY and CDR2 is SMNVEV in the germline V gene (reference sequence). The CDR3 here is CASSFLNEQFF. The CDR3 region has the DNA TGTGCCAGCAGTTTCCTGAATGAGCAGTTCTTC.

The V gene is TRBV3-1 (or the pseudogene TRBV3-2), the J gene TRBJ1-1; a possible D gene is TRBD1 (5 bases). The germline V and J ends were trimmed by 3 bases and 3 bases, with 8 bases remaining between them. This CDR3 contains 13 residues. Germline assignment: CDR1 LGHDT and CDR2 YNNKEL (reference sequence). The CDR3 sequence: CASSHRDHTEAFF. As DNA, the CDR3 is TGTGCCAGCAGCCACCGGGACCACACTGAAGCTTTCTTT.

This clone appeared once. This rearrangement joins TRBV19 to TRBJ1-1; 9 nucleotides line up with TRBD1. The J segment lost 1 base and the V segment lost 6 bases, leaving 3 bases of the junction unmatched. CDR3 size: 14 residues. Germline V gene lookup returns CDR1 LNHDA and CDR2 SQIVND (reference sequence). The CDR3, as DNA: TGTGCCAGTAGGGGGACAGGGCGGAACACTGAAGCTTTCTTT. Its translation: CASRGTGRNTEAFF.

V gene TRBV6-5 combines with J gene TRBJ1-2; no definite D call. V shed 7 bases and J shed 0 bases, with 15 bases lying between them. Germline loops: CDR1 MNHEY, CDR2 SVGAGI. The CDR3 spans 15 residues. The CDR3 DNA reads TGTGCCAGCACCAGATCGGGGTACCCTAACTATGGCTACACCTTC. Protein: CASTRSGYPNYGYTF.

CDR3 sequence (DNA): TGTGCTAGCCTAGCGGGGGCGAACACCGGGGAGCTGTTTTTT. It specifies CASLAGANTGELFF. The gene calls are TRBV12-5 and TRBJ2-2; 10 nucleotides match TRBD2. The CDR3 runs 14 residues. Germline trimming cut 9 bases from V and 0 bases from J; bases unmatched to any gene: 1. CDR1 LGHNT and CDR2 FRNRAP come from the germline V gene.

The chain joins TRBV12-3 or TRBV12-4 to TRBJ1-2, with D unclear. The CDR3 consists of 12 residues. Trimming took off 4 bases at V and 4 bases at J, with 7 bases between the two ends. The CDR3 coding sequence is TGTGCCAGCAGTTACGAAGGCTATGGCTACACCTTC. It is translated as CASSYEGYGYTF.

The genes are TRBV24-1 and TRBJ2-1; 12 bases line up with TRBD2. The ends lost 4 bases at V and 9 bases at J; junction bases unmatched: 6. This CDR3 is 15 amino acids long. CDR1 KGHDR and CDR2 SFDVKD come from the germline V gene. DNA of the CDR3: TGTGCCACCAGTGACCCCGGGACTAGCGGGCTTGAGCAGTTCTTC. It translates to CATSDPGTSGLEQFF.

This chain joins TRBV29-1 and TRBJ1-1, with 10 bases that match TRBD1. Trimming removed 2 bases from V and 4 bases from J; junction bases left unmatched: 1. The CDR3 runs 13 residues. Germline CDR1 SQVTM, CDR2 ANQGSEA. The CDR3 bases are TGCAGCGTTGAACGGGACAGGGGCACTGAAGCTTTCTTT. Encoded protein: CSVERDRGTEAFF.

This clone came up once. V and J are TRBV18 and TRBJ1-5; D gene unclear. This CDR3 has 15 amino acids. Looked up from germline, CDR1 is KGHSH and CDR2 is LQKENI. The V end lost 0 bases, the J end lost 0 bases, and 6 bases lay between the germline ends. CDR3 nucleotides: TGTGCCAGCTCACCACCAGGTTATAGCAATCAGCCCCAGCATTTT. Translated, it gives CASSPPGYSNQPQHF.

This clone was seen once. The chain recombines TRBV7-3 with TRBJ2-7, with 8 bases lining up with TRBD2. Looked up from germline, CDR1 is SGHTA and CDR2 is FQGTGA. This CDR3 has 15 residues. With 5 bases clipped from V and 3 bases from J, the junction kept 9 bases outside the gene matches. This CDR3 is CASSLGLAGLYEQYF. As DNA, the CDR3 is TGTGCCAGCAGCCTAGGACTAGCTGGCCTCTACGAGCAGTACTTC.

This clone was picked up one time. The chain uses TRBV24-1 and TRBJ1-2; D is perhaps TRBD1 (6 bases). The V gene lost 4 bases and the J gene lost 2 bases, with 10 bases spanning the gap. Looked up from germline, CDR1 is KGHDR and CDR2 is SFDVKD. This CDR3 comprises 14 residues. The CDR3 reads CATSDADRNYGYTF. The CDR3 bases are TGTGCCACCAGTGACGCTGACAGGAACTATGGCTACACCTTC.

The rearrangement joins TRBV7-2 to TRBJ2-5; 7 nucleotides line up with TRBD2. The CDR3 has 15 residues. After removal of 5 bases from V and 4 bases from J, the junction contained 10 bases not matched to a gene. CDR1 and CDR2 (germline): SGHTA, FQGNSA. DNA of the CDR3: TGTGCCAGCAGCCTCACGTCGGGGAGGGGAGAGACCCAGTACTTC. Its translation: CASSLTSGRGETQYF.

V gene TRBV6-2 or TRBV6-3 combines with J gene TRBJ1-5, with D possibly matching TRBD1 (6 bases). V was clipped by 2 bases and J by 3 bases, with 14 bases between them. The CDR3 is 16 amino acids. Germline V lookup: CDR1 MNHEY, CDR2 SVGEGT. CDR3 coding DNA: TGTGCCAGCAGTTACCCGAAAGGGGGGATCAATCAGCCCCAGCATTTT. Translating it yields CASSYPKGGINQPQHF.

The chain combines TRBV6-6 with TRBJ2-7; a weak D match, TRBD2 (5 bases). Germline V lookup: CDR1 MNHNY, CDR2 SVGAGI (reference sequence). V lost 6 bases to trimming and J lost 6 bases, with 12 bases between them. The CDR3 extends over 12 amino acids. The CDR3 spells CASSSSAGEQYF. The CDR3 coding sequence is TGTGCCAGCAGCTCCTCGGCGGGCGAGCAGTACTTC.

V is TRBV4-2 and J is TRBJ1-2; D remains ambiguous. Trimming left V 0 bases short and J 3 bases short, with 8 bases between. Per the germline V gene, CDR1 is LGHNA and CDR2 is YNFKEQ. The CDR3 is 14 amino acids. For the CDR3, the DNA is TGTGCCAGCAGCCAAGATATGCTAGACTATGGCTACACCTTC. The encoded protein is CASSQDMLDYGYTF.

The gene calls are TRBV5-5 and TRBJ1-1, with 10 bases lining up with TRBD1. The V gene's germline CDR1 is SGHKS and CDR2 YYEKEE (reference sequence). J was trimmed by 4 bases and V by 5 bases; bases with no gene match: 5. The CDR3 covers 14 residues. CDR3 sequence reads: CASRSGQGGTEAFF. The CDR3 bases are TGTGCCAGCAGGTCCGGACAGGGGGGCACTGAAGCTTTCTTT. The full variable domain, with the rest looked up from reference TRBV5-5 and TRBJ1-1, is DAGVTQSPTHLIKTRGQQVTLRCSPISGHKSVSWYQQVLGQGPQFIFQYYEKEERGRGNFPDRFSARQFPNYSSELNVNALLLGDSALYLCASRSGQGGTEAFFGQGTRLTVV.

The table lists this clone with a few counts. The CDR3 DNA sequence: TGTGCCAGTAGTCCCCGCGGGGTGAACACTGAAGCTTTCTTT. Residues: CASSPRGVNTEAFF. The chain has TRBV19 and TRBJ1-1; D is uncertain. Trimming took off 5 bases at V and 0 bases at J, with 10 bases between the two ends. The CDR3 extends over 14 amino acids. CDR1 is LNHDA, CDR2 SQIVND, per germline (reference sequence).

The CDR3 spells CASSRESGEQYF. The CDR3 region has the DNA TGTGCCAGTAGTCGCGAATCGGGCGAGCAGTACTTC. The V call is TRBV19, the J call TRBJ2-7, with no clear D. Looked up from germline, CDR1 is LNHDA and CDR2 is SQIVND (reference sequence). V lost 5 bases and J 6 bases, leaving 11 bases between the germline ends. The CDR3 length is 12 residues.

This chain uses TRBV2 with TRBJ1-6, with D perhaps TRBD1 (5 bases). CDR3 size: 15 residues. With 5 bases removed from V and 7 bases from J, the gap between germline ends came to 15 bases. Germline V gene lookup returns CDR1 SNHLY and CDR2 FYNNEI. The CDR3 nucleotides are TGTGCCAGCAGTCCCCCCAAGGGGAGAAATTCACCCCTCCACTTT. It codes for CASSPPKGRNSPLHF.

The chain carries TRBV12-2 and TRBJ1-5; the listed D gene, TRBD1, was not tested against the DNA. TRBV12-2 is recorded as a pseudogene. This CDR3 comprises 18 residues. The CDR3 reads CASRFPNPGTVENQPQHF. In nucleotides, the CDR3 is TGTGCAAGTCGCTTCCCCAACCCCGGGACAGTGGAGAATCAGCCCCAGCATTTT.

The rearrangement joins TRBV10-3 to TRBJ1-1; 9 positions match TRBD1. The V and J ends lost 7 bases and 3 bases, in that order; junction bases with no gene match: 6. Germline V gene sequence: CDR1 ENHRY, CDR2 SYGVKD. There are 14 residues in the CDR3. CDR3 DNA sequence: TGTGCCATCATCCAAGGACAGGGGTACACTGAAGCTTTCTTT. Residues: CAIIQGQGYTEAFF.

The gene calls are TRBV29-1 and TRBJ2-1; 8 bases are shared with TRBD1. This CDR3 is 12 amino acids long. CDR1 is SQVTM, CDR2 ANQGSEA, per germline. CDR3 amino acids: CSSTGEYNEQFF. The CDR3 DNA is TGCAGTTCGACAGGGGAATACAATGAGCAGTTCTTC.

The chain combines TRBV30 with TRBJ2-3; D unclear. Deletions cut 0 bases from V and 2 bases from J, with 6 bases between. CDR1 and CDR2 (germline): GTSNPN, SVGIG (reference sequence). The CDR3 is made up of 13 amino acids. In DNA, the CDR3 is TGTGCCTGGAGTGTTGGGCTCACAGATACGCAGTATTTT. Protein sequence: CAWSVGLTDTQYF.

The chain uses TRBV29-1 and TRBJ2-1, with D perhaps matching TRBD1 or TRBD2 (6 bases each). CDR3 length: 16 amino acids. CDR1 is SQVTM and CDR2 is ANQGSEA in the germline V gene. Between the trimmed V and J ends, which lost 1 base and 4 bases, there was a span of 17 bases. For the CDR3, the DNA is TGCAGCGTTGAAGGGGGGCTAGCGACGATTTACAATGAGCAGTTCTTC. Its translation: CSVEGGLATIYNEQFF.

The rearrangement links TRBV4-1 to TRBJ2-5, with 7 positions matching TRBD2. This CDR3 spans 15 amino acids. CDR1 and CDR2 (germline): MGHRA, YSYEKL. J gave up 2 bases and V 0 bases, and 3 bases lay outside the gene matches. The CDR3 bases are TGCGCCAGCAGCCAAGATTTCGGGAGGCAAGAGACCCAGTACTTC. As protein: CASSQDFGRQETQYF.

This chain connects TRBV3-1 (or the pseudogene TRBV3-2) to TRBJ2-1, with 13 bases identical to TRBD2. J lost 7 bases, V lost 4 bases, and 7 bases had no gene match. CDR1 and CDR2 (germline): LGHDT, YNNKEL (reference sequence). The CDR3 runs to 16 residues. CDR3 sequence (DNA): TGTGCCAGCAGCCCCACTAGCGGGAGGGCCGATAATGAGCAGTTCTTC. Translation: CASSPTSGRADNEQFF.